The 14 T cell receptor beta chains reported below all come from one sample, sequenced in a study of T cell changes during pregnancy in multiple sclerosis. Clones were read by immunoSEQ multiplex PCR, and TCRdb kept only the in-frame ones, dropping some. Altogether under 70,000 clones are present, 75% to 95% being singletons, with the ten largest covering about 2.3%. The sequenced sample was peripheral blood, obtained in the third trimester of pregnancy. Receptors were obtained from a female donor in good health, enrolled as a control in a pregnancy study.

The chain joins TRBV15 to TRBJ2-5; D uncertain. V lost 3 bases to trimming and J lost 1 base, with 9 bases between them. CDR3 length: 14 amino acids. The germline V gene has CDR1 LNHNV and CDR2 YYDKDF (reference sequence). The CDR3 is CATSSPPFQETQYF. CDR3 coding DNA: TGTGCCACCAGCAGTCCCCCCTTCCAAGAGACCCAGTACTTC.

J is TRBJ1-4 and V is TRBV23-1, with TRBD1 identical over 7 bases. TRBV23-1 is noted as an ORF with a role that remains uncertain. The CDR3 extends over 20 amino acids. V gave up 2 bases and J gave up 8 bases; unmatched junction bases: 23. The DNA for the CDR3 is TGCGCCAGCAGTCAAAAAGGGAAGGGACGACCAGGGGGTATAACCGAAAAACTGTTTTTT. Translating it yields CASSQKGKGRPGGITEKLFF.

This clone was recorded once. This CDR3 reads CASSVAGAAGNTIYF. In DNA form, the CDR3 reads TGTGCCAGCAGCGTGGCAGGGGCAGCTGGAAACACCATATATTTT. J is TRBJ1-3 and V is TRBV9; the D gene is possibly TRBD1 (6 bases). Germline V gives CDR1 SGDLS, CDR2 YYNGEE. The CDR3 is 15 amino acids. Trimming stripped 2 bases from V and 2 bases from J, with 11 bases between.

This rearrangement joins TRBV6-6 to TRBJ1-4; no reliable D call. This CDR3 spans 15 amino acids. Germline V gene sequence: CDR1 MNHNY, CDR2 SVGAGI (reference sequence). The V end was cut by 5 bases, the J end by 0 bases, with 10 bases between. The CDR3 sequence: CASSPTGATNEKLFF. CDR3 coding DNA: TGTGCCAGCAGTCCCACTGGAGCAACTAATGAAAAACTGTTTTTT.

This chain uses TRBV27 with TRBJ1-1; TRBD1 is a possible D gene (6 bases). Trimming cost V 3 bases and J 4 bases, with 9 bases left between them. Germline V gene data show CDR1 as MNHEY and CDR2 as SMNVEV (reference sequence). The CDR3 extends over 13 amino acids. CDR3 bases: TGTGCCAGCAGTTTCGGGGGGCTCACTGAAGCTTTCTTT. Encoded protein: CASSFGGLTEAFF.

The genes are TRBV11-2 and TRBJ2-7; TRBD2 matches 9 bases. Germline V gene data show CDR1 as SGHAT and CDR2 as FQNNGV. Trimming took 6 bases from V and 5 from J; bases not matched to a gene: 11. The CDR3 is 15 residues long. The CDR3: CASSRVGGRAHEQYF. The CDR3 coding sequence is TGTGCCAGCAGTCGAGTAGGCGGGAGGGCTCACGAGCAGTACTTC.

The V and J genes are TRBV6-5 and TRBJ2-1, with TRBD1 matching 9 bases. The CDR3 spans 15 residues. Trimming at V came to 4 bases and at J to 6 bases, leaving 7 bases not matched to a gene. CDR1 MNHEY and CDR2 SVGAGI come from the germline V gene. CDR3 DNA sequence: TGTGCCAGCAGTTTTACAGGGGGCTATTCCAATGAGCAGTTCTTC. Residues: CASSFTGGYSNEQFF.

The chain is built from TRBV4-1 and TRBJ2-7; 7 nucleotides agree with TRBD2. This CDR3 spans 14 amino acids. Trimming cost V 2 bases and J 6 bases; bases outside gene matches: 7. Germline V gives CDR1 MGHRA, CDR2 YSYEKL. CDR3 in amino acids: CASSQPRLAPEQYF. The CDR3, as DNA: TGCGCCAGCAGCCAACCCAGACTAGCTCCCGAGCAGTACTTC.

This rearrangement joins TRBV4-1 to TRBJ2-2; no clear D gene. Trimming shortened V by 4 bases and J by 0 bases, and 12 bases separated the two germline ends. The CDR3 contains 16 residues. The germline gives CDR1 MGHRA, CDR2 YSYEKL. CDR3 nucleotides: TGCGCCAGCAGCCTCACAGTTGGCGCGAACACCGGGGAGCTGTTTTTT. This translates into CASSLTVGANTGELFF.

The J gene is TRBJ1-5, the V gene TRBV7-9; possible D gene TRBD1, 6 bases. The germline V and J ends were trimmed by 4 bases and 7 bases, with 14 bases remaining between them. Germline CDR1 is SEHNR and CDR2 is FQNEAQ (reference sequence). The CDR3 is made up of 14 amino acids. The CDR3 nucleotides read TGTGCCAGCAGCTCCCAACAGGGTGAGCAGCCCCAGCATTTT. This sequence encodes CASSSQQGEQPQHF. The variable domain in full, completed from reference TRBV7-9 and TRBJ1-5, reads DTGVSQNPRHKITKRGQNVTFRCDPISEHNRLYWYRQTLGQGPEFLTYFQNEAQLEKSRLLSDRFSAERPKGSFSTLEIQRTEQGDSAMYLCASSSQQGEQPQHFGDGTRLSIL.

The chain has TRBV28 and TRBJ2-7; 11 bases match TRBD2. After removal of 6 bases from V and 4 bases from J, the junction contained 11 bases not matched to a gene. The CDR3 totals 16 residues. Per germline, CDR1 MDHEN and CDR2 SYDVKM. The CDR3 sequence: CASSQISGRGRYEQYF. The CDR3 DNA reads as TGTGCCAGCAGCCAGATTAGCGGGAGGGGGAGGTACGAGCAGTACTTC.

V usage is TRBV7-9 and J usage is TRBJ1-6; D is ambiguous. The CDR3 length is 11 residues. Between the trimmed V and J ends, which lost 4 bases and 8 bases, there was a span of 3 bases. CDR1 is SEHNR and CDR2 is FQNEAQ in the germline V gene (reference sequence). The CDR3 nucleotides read TGTGCCAGCAGCTCAGATTCACCCCTCCACTTT. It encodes CASSSDSPLHF.

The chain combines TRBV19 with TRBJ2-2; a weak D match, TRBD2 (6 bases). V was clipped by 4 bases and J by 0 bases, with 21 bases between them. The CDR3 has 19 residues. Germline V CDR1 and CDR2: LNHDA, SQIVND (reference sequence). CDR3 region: CASSTPREGVFTNTGELFF. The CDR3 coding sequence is TGTGCCAGTAGTACCCCGCGGGAAGGCGTTTTTACGAACACCGGGGAGCTGTTTTTT.

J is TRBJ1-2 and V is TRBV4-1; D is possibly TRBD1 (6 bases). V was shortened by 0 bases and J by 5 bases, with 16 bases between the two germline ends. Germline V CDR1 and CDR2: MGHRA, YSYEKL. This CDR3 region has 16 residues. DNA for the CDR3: TGCGCCAGCAGCCAAGAGGGGGCTGCCCCCCTATATGGCTACACCTTC. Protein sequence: CASSQEGAAPLYGYTF.